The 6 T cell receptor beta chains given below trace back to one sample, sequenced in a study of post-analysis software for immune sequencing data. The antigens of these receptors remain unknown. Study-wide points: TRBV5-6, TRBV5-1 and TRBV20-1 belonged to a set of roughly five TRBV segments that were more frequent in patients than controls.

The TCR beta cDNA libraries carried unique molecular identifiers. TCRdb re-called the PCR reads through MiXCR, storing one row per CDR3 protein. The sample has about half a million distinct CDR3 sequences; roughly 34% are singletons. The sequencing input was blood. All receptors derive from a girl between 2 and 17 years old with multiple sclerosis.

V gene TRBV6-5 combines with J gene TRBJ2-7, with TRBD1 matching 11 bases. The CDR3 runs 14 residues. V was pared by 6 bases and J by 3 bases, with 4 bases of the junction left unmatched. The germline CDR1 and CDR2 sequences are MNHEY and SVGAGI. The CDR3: CASRPGQGDYEQYF. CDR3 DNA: TGTGCCAGCAGACCGGGACAGGGGGACTACGAGCAGTACTTC.

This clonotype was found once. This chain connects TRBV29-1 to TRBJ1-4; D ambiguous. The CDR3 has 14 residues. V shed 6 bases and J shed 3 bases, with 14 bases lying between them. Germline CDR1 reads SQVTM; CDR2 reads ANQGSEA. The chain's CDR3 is CSVAGKGSNEKLFF. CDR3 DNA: TGCAGCGTAGCCGGGAAGGGCTCTAATGAAAAACTGTTTTTT.

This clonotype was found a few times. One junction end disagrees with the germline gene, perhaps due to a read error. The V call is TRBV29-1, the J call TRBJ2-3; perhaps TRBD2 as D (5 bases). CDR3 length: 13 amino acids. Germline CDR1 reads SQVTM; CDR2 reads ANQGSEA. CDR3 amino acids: CGVTGVGTDTQYF. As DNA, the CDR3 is TGCGGCGTGACCGGGGTGGGCACAGATACGCAGTATTTT.

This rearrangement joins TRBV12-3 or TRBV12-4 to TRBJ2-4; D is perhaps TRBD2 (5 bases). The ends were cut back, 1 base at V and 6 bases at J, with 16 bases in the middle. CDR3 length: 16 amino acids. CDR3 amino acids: CASSLVEGGLGNIQYF. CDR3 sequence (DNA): TGTGCCAGCAGTTTAGTAGAGGGCGGGCTCGGAAACATTCAGTACTTC.

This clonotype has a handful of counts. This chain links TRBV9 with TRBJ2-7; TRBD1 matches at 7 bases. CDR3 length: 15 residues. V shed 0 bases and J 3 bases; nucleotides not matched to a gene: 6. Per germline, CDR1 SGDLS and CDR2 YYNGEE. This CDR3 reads CASSVGAGGSYEQYF. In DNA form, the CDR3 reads TGTGCCAGCAGCGTAGGCGCAGGGGGAAGCTACGAGCAGTACTTC.

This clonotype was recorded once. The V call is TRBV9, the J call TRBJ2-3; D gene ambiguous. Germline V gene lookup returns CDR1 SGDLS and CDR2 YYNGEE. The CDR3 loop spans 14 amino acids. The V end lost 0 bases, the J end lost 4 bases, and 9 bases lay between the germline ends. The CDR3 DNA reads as TGTGCCAGCAGCGTAGATCCGATTCCAGATACGCAGTATTTT. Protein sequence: CASSVDPIPDTQYF.